This T cell receptor (beta chain) was recorded in a study of T-cell memory formation after mild COVID-19. Study as a whole: There were largely donor-specific TCR clusters. Overall study findings and caveats: Still unconfirmed is whether the second-wave clones peaking on day 37 recognized SARS-CoV-2. The finding that pre-infection memory included some responding clones suggested that cross-reactive memory joined.

This CDR3 has 16 residues. V was pared by 1 base and J by 0 bases, with 10 bases between. CDR1 MDHEN and CDR2 SYDVKM come from the germline V gene. This clonotype was seen repeatedly, ten times or more. What it recognizes is unknown. TCRdb passed the 5' RACE reads through MiXCR, listing each CDR3 protein once. Here the sample spans 10,000 to 15,000 distinct CDR3 sequences, 14% being singletons. The chain links TRBV28 to TRBJ1-5; TRBD1 is a possible D gene (5 bases). The receptor's source is a man aged 18-30 years who had mild COVID-19 (a few samples of this study predate the infection). Cell type and time point are not known. Sequencing input: PBMCs or a T cell subset sorted from them (not recorded which). The CDR3 bases are TGTGCCAGCAGTTTATTCGGGGGGTATAGCAATCAGCCCCAGCATTTT. Its protein is CASSLFGGYSNQPQHF.